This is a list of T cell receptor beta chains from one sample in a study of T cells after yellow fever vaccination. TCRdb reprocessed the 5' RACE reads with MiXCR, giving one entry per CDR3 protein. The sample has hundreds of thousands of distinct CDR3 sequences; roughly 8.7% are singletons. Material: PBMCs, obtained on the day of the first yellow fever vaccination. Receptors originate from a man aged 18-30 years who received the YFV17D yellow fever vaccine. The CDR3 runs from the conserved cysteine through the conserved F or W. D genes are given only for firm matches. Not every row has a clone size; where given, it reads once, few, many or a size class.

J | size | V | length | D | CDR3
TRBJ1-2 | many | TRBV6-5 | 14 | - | CASSDSTRKQGYTF
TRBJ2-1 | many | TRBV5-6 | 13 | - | CASSLELGNEQFF
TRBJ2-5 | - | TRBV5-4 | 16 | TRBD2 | CASSGGLAGIKETQYF
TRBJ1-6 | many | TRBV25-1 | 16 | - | CASSGPGSSYNSPLHF
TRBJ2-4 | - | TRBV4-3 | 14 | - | CASSQAGQRDIQYF
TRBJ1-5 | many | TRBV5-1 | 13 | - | CASSLAEGQPQHF
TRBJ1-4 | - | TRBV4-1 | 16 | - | CASSQDVQGRNEKLFF
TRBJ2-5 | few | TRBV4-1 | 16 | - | CASSQERGRAGETQYF
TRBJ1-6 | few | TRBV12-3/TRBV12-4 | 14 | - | CASSLWVDNSPLHF
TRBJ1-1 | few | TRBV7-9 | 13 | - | CASSLKGPAGAFF
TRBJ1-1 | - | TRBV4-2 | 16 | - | CASSQVSWEVGTEAFF